Following are 19 T cell receptor beta chains from one sample sequenced in a study of neurological immune-mediated disorders. TCRdb processed the 5' RACE reads anew with MiXCR; each CDR3 protein has one entry. The sample has around 79,000 distinct CDR3 sequences, 13% to 15% seen once. The sample taken for sequencing was PBMCs. The receptors shown here come from a woman in her forties or fifties in good health.

The genes are TRBV5-1 and TRBJ2-7, with 12 nucleotides matching TRBD1. Trimming cost V 0 bases and J 5 bases; bases outside gene matches: 21. The CDR3 is made up of 21 amino acids. CDR1 and CDR2 (germline): SGHRS, YFSETQ. The CDR3 spells CASSLAQAGTGGTMLPDEQYF. The CDR3, as DNA: TGCGCCAGCAGCTTGGCTCAAGCCGGGACAGGGGGCACTATGCTGCCAGACGAGCAGTACTTC.

This clonotype was seen at least ten times. The J gene is TRBJ2-7, the V gene TRBV5-1, with D perhaps TRBD1 or TRBD2 (6 bases each). V lost 4 bases to trimming and J lost 0 bases, with 11 bases between them. This CDR3 contains 14 residues. Germline CDR1 SGHRS, CDR2 YFSETQ. CDR3 coding DNA: TGCGCCAGCAGCGCCGGGGGCGCCTCCTACGAGCAGTACTTC. This sequence encodes CASSAGGASYEQYF.

In this sample, this clonotype turned up many times. The chain carries TRBV15 and TRBJ1-1, with D tentatively TRBD1 (5 bases). Trimming removed 0 bases from V and 0 bases from J, with 17 bases in between. CDR3 length equals 18 residues. Germline loops: CDR1 LNHNV, CDR2 YYDKDF (reference sequence). CDR3 loop: CATSREYGGTPMNTEAFF. CDR3 DNA: TGTGCCACCAGCAGAGAATATGGTGGGACGCCAATGAACACTGAAGCTTTCTTT.

This clonotype was observed many times. V is TRBV20-1 and J is TRBJ2-7; unclear D gene. CDR3 length equals 16 residues. CDR1 is DFQATT, CDR2 SNEGSKA, per germline (reference sequence). The V gene lost 0 bases and the J gene lost 1 base, with 16 bases spanning the gap. CDR3 protein: CSARERPLLRSYEQYF. CDR3 nucleotide sequence: TGCAGTGCTAGAGAGCGCCCTTTACTACGTTCCTACGAGCAGTACTTC.

This clonotype has ten or more counts. The genes are TRBV25-1 and TRBJ1-1; a possible D gene is TRBD1 (5 bases). V lost 6 bases and J 8 bases, leaving 16 bases between the germline ends. This CDR3 contains 13 residues. The germline V gene has CDR1 MGHDK and CDR2 SYGVNS. This CDR3 is CASSTFSGGEAFF. CDR3 nucleotides: TGTGCCAGCAGCACCTTTTCCGGGGGGGAAGCTTTCTTT.

This clonotype was observed many times. This chain uses TRBV20-1 with TRBJ2-1; 8 nucleotides align to TRBD1. CDR3 size: 15 residues. The V gene end was trimmed by 6 bases and the J gene end by 2 bases; junction bases not matched to a gene: 9. Germline-derived CDR1 and CDR2 are DFQATT and SNEGSKA (reference sequence). Here the CDR3 reads CSAEDRVRAYNEQFF. CDR3 in DNA: TGCAGTGCGGAGGACAGGGTCCGGGCCTACAATGAGCAGTTCTTC.

Here the CDR3 reads CASSVVRDRALGAFF. CDR3 sequence (DNA): TGTGCCAGCAGCGTAGTCCGGGACAGGGCTCTGGGAGCTTTCTTT. The chain links TRBV9 to TRBJ1-1; 9 nucleotides line up with TRBD1. The CDR3 runs 15 residues. Germline lookup yields CDR1 SGDLS and CDR2 YYNGEE. Trimming removed 0 bases from V and 10 bases from J; junction bases left unmatched: 10. The full variable domain, rest sourced from reference TRBV9 and TRBJ1-1, is DSGVTQTPKHLITATGQRVTLRCSPRSGDLSVYWYQQSLDQGLQFLIQYYNGEERAKGNILERFSAQQFPDLHSELNLSSLELGDSALYFCASSVVRDRALGAFFGQGTRLTVV.

This clonotype was counted many times. V is TRBV7-9 and J is TRBJ1-3, with D tentatively TRBD1 (5 bases). V gave up 0 bases and J gave up 3 bases, with 18 bases separating them. The CDR3 is made up of 18 amino acids. Germline V gene lookup returns CDR1 SEHNR and CDR2 FQNEAQ (reference sequence). The DNA for the CDR3 is TGTGCCAGCAGCTTAGCGCGTTCGCAGGGAAGAGGTGGAAACACCATATATTTT. It specifies CASSLARSQGRGGNTIYF.

The chain links TRBV4-1 to TRBJ2-7, with 9 nucleotides matching TRBD2. The CDR3 has 15 amino acids. CDR1 is MGHRA and CDR2 is YSYEKL in the germline V gene. Trimming took 0 bases from V and 6 from J; bases not matched to a gene: 6. The CDR3 DNA reads TGCGCCAGCAGCCAAGAGGCGCGGGAGGGCTTCGAGCAGTACTTC. Protein sequence: CASSQEAREGFEQYF.

In this sample, this clonotype turned up many times. This chain joins TRBV7-3 and TRBJ2-3; D perhaps matches TRBD2 (6 bases). With 5 bases removed from V and 4 bases from J, the gap between germline ends came to 13 bases. Germline lookup yields CDR1 SGHTA and CDR2 FQGTGA. The CDR3 covers 14 residues. Written as DNA, the CDR3 is TGTGCCAGCAGCGCATCTCCGGGGGCAGATACGCAGTATTTT. Translated, it gives CASSASPGADTQYF.

This clonotype appeared many times. V and J are TRBV5-1 and TRBJ2-7; D is uncertain. There are 13 residues in the CDR3. Germline-derived CDR1 and CDR2 are SGHRS and YFSETQ. The V and J ends lost 0 bases and 3 bases respectively, with 7 bases between them. The CDR3 loop is CASSLAEDYEQYF. CDR3 sequence (DNA): TGCGCCAGCAGCTTGGCCGAGGACTACGAGCAGTACTTC.

Ten or more counts support this clonotype. This chain uses TRBV6-5 with TRBJ1-1, with 7 bases identical to TRBD1. The CDR3 runs to 13 residues. Germline V lookup: CDR1 MNHEY, CDR2 SVGAGI. V was clipped by 2 bases and J by 6 bases; unmatched bases: 3. The CDR3 reads CASSYPQGAEAFF. For the CDR3, the DNA is TGTGCCAGCAGTTACCCTCAGGGGGCTGAAGCTTTCTTT.

This clonotype was seen repeatedly, ten times or more. V is TRBV28 and J is TRBJ2-4; the D is unclear. V was clipped by 5 bases and J by 11 bases, with 19 bases between them. The CDR3 covers 14 residues. CDR1 is MDHEN, CDR2 SYDVKM, per germline. CDR3 coding DNA: TGTGCCAGCAGTCTACCCCTGGCGGCCCGGGTTCAGTACTTC. This translates into CASSLPLAARVQYF.

The table lists this clonotype with many counts. The V and J genes are TRBV5-6 and TRBJ1-2; D is ambiguous. The length of the CDR3 is 13 residues. Trimming cost V 0 bases and J 2 bases, with 5 bases left between them. Germline values: CDR1 SGHDT, CDR2 YYEEEE. CDR3 sequence: CASSLGKNYGYTF. CDR3 nucleotides: TGTGCCAGCAGCTTGGGAAAGAACTATGGCTACACCTTC.

Ten or more counts support this clonotype. This chain links TRBV10-3 with TRBJ2-3; D might be TRBD1 (6 bases). V dropped 6 bases and J dropped 7 bases, with 20 bases sitting between them. The CDR3 is made up of 15 amino acids. The germline V gene encodes CDR1 ENHRY and CDR2 SYGVKD. The CDR3 loop reads CAISELVARGNTQYF. DNA for the CDR3: TGTGCCATCAGCGAACTAGTCGCCAGGGGAAATACGCAGTATTTT.

This clonotype appeared many times. The J gene is TRBJ2-4, the V gene TRBV20-1, with 11 positions matching TRBD2. Germline V gene sequence: CDR1 DFQATT, CDR2 SNEGSKA (reference sequence). J was trimmed by 7 bases and V by 0 bases; bases with no gene match: 8. The CDR3 sequence is 16 residues long. The CDR3 protein is CSARDRSTSGGNIQYF. The DNA for the CDR3 is TGCAGTGCTAGAGATCGTTCAACTAGCGGGGGCAACATTCAGTACTTC.

Notes on this clonotype: A read error may produce the germline difference seen at one junction end. The V call is TRBV10-3, the J call TRBJ2-1; TRBD2 matches 9 bases. Looked up from germline, CDR1 is ENHRY and CDR2 is SYGVKD. There are 14 residues in the CDR3. The CDR3, as DNA: TGTGCCATCATGCGTAGCGGGAGTAACCATGATCAGTTCTTC. Amino acids: CAIMRSGSNHDQFF.

The V and J genes are TRBV6-6 and TRBJ1-1; 8 bases match TRBD1. Germline-derived CDR1 and CDR2 are MNHNY and SVGAGI (reference sequence). The CDR3 length is 15 residues. Trimming removed 10 bases from V and 4 bases from J; junction bases left unmatched: 14. The CDR3 nucleotides read TGTGCCACCGGAGAGGATGGACAGGGAACCACTGAAGCTTTCTTT. This translates into CATGEDGQGTTEAFF.

The sample holds many counts of this clonotype. The chain has TRBV28 and TRBJ2-7, with 8 positions matching TRBD1. Germline loops: CDR1 MDHEN, CDR2 SYDVKM. V shed 5 bases, J shed 4 bases, and the junction held 10 bases outside the gene matches. The CDR3 runs to 15 residues. CDR3: CASSTTGATSYEQYF. For the CDR3, the DNA is TGTGCCAGCAGTACGACAGGGGCAACATCTTACGAGCAGTACTTC. Full variable domain (rest looked up from reference TRBV28 and TRBJ2-7): DVKVTQSSRYLVKRTGEKVFLECVQDMDHENMFWYRQDPGLGLRLIYFSYDVKMKEKGDIPEGYSVSREKKERFSLILESASTNQTSMYLCASSTTGATSYEQYFGPGTRLTVT.